The 17 T cell receptor beta chains listed next were all sequenced from one sample in a study of shared clonotypes between healthy human individuals. The method was immunoSEQ multiplex PCR; TCRdb's version includes in-frame clones alone and lacks a portion of them. Of about 1.5 million clones listed, 95% to 99% are singletons. Sequenced sample: naive CD4+ T cells sorted from blood. Subset defined: CD45RA+ positively selected. The source of these receptors is a man aged 25 to 45 in good health.

The table lists this clone with a count of one. The chain couples TRBV10-3 to TRBJ2-1; maybe TRBD1 (6 bases). Looked up from germline, CDR1 is ENHRY and CDR2 is SYGVKD. V was cut by 7 bases and J by 8 bases, with 18 bases left in between. There are 14 residues in the CDR3. The CDR3 protein is CAITPGPQGDEQFF. CDR3 DNA sequence: TGTGCCATCACACCGGGCCCACAGGGCGATGAGCAGTTCTTC.

This clone was found a few times. J is TRBJ1-5 and V is TRBV7-9; no definite D call. CDR1 is SEHNR, CDR2 FQNEAQ, per germline (reference sequence). The CDR3 spans 12 residues. Trimming removed 4 bases from V and 3 bases from J, with 4 bases in between. In DNA, the CDR3 is TGTGCCAGCAGCTCCTACAATCAGCCCCAGCATTTT. The encoded protein is CASSSYNQPQHF. Supplemented by reference TRBV7-9 and TRBJ1-5, the full variable domain reads DTGVSQNPRHKITKRGQNVTFRCDPISEHNRLYWYRQTLGQGPEFLTYFQNEAQLEKSRLLSDRFSAERPKGSFSTLEIQRTEQGDSAMYLCASSSYNQPQHFGDGTRLSIL.

This chain connects TRBV7-2 to TRBJ2-7, with D uncertain. The CDR3 has 16 amino acids. CDR1 is SGHTA and CDR2 is FQGNSA in the germline V gene. The germline V and J ends were trimmed by 4 bases and 0 bases, with 16 bases remaining between them. Here the CDR3 reads CASSSHPTASSYEQYF. In nucleotides, the CDR3 is TGTGCCAGCAGCTCCCACCCTACGGCCAGCTCCTACGAGCAGTACTTC.

The chain couples TRBV10-3 to TRBJ2-7; the match to TRBD2 covers 11 bases. V gave up 0 bases and J gave up 2 bases; unmatched junction bases: 12. In germline, CDR1 is ENHRY, CDR2 SYGVKD. The CDR3 length is 19 residues. CDR3 in amino acids: CAISESGGTSGLQAYEQYF. In nucleotides, the CDR3 is TGTGCCATCAGTGAGTCGGGCGGGACTAGCGGTCTGCAAGCCTACGAGCAGTACTTC.

The CDR3 reads CASRGSAGGRYEQFF. The CDR3 DNA follows: TGTGCCAGCAGAGGGTCAGCGGGAGGCCGTTATGAGCAGTTCTTC. This rearrangement joins TRBV2 to TRBJ2-1, with 9 bases aligning to TRBD2. Germline V gene sequence: CDR1 SNHLY, CDR2 FYNNEI. J lost 8 bases, V lost 6 bases, and 11 bases had no gene match. The CDR3 sequence is 15 residues long.

The chain employs TRBV5-1 and TRBJ2-4; D is possibly TRBD2 (5 bases). Germline V lookup: CDR1 SGHRS, CDR2 YFSETQ. V was shortened by 7 bases and J by 0 bases, with 26 bases between the two germline ends. CDR3 length: 19 amino acids. Here the CDR3 reads CASPEGDSTPVLAKNIQYF. The CDR3 nucleotides are TGCGCCAGCCCCGAGGGAGACTCGACGCCCGTGTTAGCCAAAAACATTCAGTACTTC.

This sequence joins TRBV2 and TRBJ1-5; 8 bases fit TRBD1. This CDR3 contains 14 residues. Trimming cost V 3 bases and J 7 bases; bases outside gene matches: 5. CDR1 and CDR2 (germline): SNHLY, FYNNEI. CDR3 nucleotide sequence: TGTGCCAGCAGTGAGAGGACAGGGCAACAGCCCCAGCATTTT. As protein: CASSERTGQQPQHF. The whole variable domain, remainder taken from reference TRBV2 and TRBJ1-5, is EPEVTQTPSHQVTQMGQEVILRCVPISNHLYFYWYRQILGQKVEFLVSFYNNEISEKSEIFDDQFSVERPDGSNFTLKIRSTKLEDSAMYFCASSERTGQQPQHFGDGTRLSIL.

The chain has TRBV5-1 and TRBJ2-5, with TRBD2 identical over 8 bases. CDR3 length: 15 amino acids. Trimming removed 4 bases from V and 3 bases from J; junction bases left unmatched: 8. Germline assignment: CDR1 SGHRS and CDR2 YFSETQ. Here the CDR3 reads CASSKSGSGKETQYF. DNA for the CDR3: TGCGCCAGCAGCAAAAGCGGGAGTGGAAAAGAGACCCAGTACTTC. The full variable domain, rest sourced from reference TRBV5-1 and TRBJ2-5, is KAGVTQTPRYLIKTRGQQVTLSCSPISGHRSVSWYQQTPGQGLQFLFEYFSETQRNKGNFPGRFSGRQFSNSRSEMNVSTLELGDSALYLCASSKSGSGKETQYFGPGTRLLVL.

J is TRBJ2-1 and V is TRBV5-6; D not resolved. Trimming took off 1 base at V and 5 bases at J, with 7 bases between the two ends. Germline V gene sequence: CDR1 SGHDT, CDR2 YYEEEE. The CDR3 length is 13 residues. The CDR3 DNA is TGTGCCAGCAGCTTGATCGCCAACAATGAGCAGTTCTTC. Its translation: CASSLIANNEQFF.

The V call is TRBV11-2, the J call TRBJ2-5; a possible D gene is TRBD1 (6 bases). Germline V gene sequence: CDR1 SGHAT, CDR2 FQNNGV. Trimming stripped 1 base from V and 5 bases from J, with 17 bases between. The CDR3 covers 16 residues. The CDR3 here is CASSLAPRGRRETQYF. The DNA of the CDR3 is TGTGCCAGCAGCTTAGCCCCCAGGGGTCGTCGGGAGACCCAGTACTTC.

The V call is TRBV7-2, the J call TRBJ2-5; possible D gene TRBD2, 5 bases. Germline loops: CDR1 SGHTA, CDR2 FQGNSA. The CDR3 has 14 residues. V was clipped by 6 bases and J by 1 base, with 12 bases between them. The CDR3 loop is CASRLTSIQETQYF. DNA for the CDR3: TGTGCCAGCAGACTTACTAGTATCCAAGAGACCCAGTACTTC.

The rearrangement links TRBV11-2 to TRBJ2-3, with 12 bases aligning to TRBD2. The length of the CDR3 is 16 residues. Germline CDR1 is SGHAT and CDR2 is FQNNGV. Germline trimming cut 3 bases from V and 6 bases from J; bases unmatched to any gene: 7. CDR3 nucleotide sequence: TGTGCCAGCAGCTTCCGACTAGCGGGAGCCCCTGATACGCAGTATTTT. This codes for CASSFRLAGAPDTQYF.

This chain joins TRBV5-4 and TRBJ2-1; TRBD2 matches 7 bases. Germline CDR1 and CDR2: SGHNT and YYREEE (reference sequence). CDR3 length: 16 amino acids. Trimming at V came to 4 bases and at J to 12 bases, leaving 19 bases not matched to a gene. CDR3 region: CASSGPQGLPTGGQFF. DNA for the CDR3: TGTGCCAGCAGCGGCCCGCAGGGACTACCCACGGGGGGGCAGTTCTTC.

This rearrangement joins TRBV11-2 to TRBJ2-6; D is perhaps TRBD1 (5 bases). Trimming took off 5 bases at V and 0 bases at J, with 17 bases between the two ends. From germline, CDR1 is SGHAT and CDR2 FQNNGV. The CDR3 totals 18 residues. CDR3 in DNA: TGTGCCAGCAGCCCCAGGACACTGAAGAACTCTGGGGCCAACGTCCTGACTTTC. Residues: CASSPRTLKNSGANVLTF. The full variable domain, its missing parts supplied by reference TRBV11-2 and TRBJ2-6, is EAGVAQSPRYKIIEKRQSVAFWCNPISGHATLYWYQQILGQGPKLLIQFQNNGVVDDSQLPKDRFSAERLKGVDSTLKIQPAKLEDSAVYLCASSPRTLKNSGANVLTFGAGSRLTVL.

J is TRBJ2-1 and V is TRBV9; a possible D gene is TRBD2 (6 bases). Germline values: CDR1 SGDLS, CDR2 YYNGEE. The V end lost 3 bases, the J end lost 12 bases, and 16 bases lay between the germline ends. The CDR3 loop spans 13 amino acids. CDR3 sequence: CASSERSGLTQFF. The CDR3 region has the DNA TGTGCCAGCAGCGAACGTAGCGGATTAACGCAGTTCTTC.

The genes are TRBV21-1 and TRBJ2-5; the table's TRBD1 call for D was not verified on the DNA. TRBV21-1 is an annotated pseudogene. The CDR3 runs to 15 residues. The CDR3, as DNA: TGTGCCAGCAGCCCAAAAGGGGGGACAGCGGAGACCCAGTACTTC. This gives the protein CASSPKGGTAETQYF.

The chain recombines TRBV2 with TRBJ1-4; 11 bases are shared with TRBD1. J was trimmed by 7 bases and V by 7 bases; bases with no gene match: 5. Germline V gene sequence: CDR1 SNHLY, CDR2 FYNNEI. This CDR3 region has 14 residues. The CDR3 region has the DNA TGTGCCAGCAAGGACAGGGGGCAGGGTGAAAAACTGTTTTTT. As protein: CASKDRGQGEKLFF.